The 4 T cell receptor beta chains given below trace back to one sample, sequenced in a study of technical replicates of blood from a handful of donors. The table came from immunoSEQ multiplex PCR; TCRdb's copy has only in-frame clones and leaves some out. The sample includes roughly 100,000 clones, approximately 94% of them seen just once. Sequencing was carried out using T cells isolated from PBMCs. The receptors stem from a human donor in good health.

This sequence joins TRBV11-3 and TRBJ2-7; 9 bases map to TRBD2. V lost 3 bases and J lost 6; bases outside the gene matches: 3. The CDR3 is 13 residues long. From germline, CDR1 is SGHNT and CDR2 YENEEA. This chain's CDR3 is CASSFGLATEQYF. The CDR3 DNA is TGTGCCAGCAGCTTTGGACTAGCGACCGAGCAGTACTTC.

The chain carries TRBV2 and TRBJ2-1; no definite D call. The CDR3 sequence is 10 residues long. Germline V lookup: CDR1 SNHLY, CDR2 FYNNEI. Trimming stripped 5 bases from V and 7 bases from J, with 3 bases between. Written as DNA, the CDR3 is TGTGCCAGCAGTCATAATGAGCAGTTCTTC. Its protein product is CASSHNEQFF.

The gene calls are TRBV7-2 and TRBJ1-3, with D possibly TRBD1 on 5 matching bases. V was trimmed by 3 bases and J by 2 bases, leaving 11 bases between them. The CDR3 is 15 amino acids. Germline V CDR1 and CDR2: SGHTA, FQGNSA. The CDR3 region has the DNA TGTGCCAGCAGCTTCAGGGTTCTCACTGGAAACACCATATATTTT. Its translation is CASSFRVLTGNTIYF.

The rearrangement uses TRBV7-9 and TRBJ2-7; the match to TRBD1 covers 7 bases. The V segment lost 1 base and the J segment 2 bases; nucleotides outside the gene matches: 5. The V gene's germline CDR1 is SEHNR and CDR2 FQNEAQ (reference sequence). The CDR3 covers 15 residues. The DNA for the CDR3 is TGTGCCAGCAGCTTAGTAGGGGGCACACCCTACGAGCAGTACTTC. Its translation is CASSLVGGTPYEQYF.